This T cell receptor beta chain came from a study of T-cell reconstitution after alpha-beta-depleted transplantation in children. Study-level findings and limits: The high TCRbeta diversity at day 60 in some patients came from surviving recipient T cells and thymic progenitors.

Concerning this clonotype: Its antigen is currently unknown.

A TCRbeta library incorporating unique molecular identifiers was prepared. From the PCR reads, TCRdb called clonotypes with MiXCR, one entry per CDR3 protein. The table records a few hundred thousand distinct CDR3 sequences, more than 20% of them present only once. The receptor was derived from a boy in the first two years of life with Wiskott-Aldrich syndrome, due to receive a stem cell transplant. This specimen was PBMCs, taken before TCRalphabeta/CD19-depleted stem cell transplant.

The CDR3 here is CSARDPLTGFGANVLTF. CDR3 DNA: TGCAGTGCTAGAGATCCCTTAACAGGGTTCGGGGCCAACGTCCTGACTTTC. The gene calls are TRBV20-1 and TRBJ2-6, with D perhaps matching TRBD1 (6 bases). The CDR3 has 17 residues. Germline V CDR1 and CDR2: DFQATT, SNEGSKA (reference sequence). The V end was cut by 0 bases, the J end by 4 bases, with 16 bases between.